A selection of T cell receptor beta chains follows, all from one sample in a study of blood T cell repertoires in COVID-19. Generated by immunoSEQ multiplex PCR, the TCRdb table keeps only in-frame clones and is missing some. The data hold under 250,000 clones, with 86% observed a single time. Material for sequencing was peripheral blood. The receptors derive from a woman of 80 years or more with COVID-19, enrolled during active disease. Each CDR3 is given without its conserved first and last residue. The D gene is left open where the match is weak.

>14|TRBJ1-3|TRBD1|TRBV15
ATSNPGTGLGNTIY
>11|TRBJ1-1|-|TRBV7-2
ASSITGFTEAF
>11|TRBJ1-1|-|TRBV14
ASSNSGTTEAF
>16|TRBJ1-1|-|TRBV27
ASSFLGGGLVSATEAF
>13|TRBJ1-6|TRBD1|TRBV10-3
AISEGQGNNSPLH
>13|TRBJ2-1|TRBD1|TRBV5-1
ASSFLGQGANEQF
>13|TRBJ2-3|TRBD2|TRBV5-6
ASSLVGLASDTQY
>11|TRBJ1-6|-|TRBV2
ASSVESDSPLH
>12|TRBJ2-7|TRBD1|TRBV6-5
ASTRDRGQDEQY
>15|TRBJ2-3|TRBD1|TRBV7-2
ASSLTRQGTSTDTQY
>12|TRBJ1-5|-|TRBV28
ASSFRQGYQPQH
>13|TRBJ1-5|-|TRBV11-3
ASSWAVRGRQPQH
>12|TRBJ1-1|-|TRBV7-2
ASSLEGGNTEAF
>14|TRBJ2-2|-|TRBV9
ASSPRQEVSPGELF
>10|TRBJ1-2|-|TRBV28
ASLPTSGGYT
>12|TRBJ1-1|-|TRBV5-1
ASSLEDMNTEAF
>16|TRBJ1-2|-|TRBV28
ASSSFPGLEGANYGYT
>15|TRBJ1-2|TRBD1|TRBV28
ASSSPGQTEKNYGYT
>12|TRBJ2-2|-|TRBV6-5
ASRNREYTGELF
>13|TRBJ1-2|TRBD1|TRBV7-2
ASSLAGTGSRGYT
>11|TRBJ2-5|-|TRBV12-3/TRBV12-4
ASSPLDPETQY
>12|TRBJ1-2|TRBD1|TRBV5-1
ASSFGQGADGYT
>16|TRBJ2-5|TRBD2|TRBV4-1
ASSQVLWSGGAEETQY
>12|TRBJ1-6|TRBD1|TRBV11-2
ASSLLTGETSLH
>15|TRBJ2-1|-|TRBV19
ASSMSSARSSYNEQF
>14|TRBJ1-5|-|TRBV5-6
ASSLDSGDSNQPQH
>14|TRBJ2-2|TRBD2|TRBV10-3
AITQTSGGNAGELF
>13|TRBJ2-1|TRBD2|TRBV7-9
ASSSGAGDYNEQF
>13|TRBJ2-5|TRBD1|TRBV19
ASSMRTGGYETQY
>13|TRBJ1-6|TRBD1|TRBV14
ASSRRTGGNAPLH
>15|TRBJ2-3|TRBD1|TRBV7-9
ASSLGFGTGSTDTQY
>13|TRBJ1-3|-|TRBV27
ASSLSRSSGNTIY
>12|TRBJ1-5|-|TRBV19
ASSIRQVHQPQH
>14|TRBJ1-3|-|TRBV5-1
ASSLMGAYSGNTIY
>14|TRBJ1-1|-|TRBV28
ASSLSGGIVNTEAF
>14|TRBJ1-3|-|TRBV3-1/TRBV3-2
ASSQDSGRPGNTIY
>14|TRBJ1-1|-|TRBV23-1
ASSQHKDLRGTEAF
>14|TRBJ2-1|TRBD1|TRBV5-6
ASSLVKGARRSEQF
>15|TRBJ2-6|-|TRBV5-4
ASRVDGTTSGANVLT
>12|TRBJ2-3|TRBD2|TRBV5-1
ASSFSGGSDTQY
>14|TRBJ1-1|TRBD1|TRBV24-1
ATSGTAGQGVAEAF
>13|TRBJ1-1|-|TRBV7-9
ASSPRREAYTEAF
>9|TRBJ1-1|-|TRBV2
ASKPETEAF
>11|TRBJ1-2|TRBD1|TRBV5-1
ASSQGQGGGYT
>13|TRBJ1-6|-|TRBV27
ASSLSDRINSPLH
>13|TRBJ1-4|-|TRBV28
ASNQGLTANEKLF
>13|TRBJ1-5|-|TRBV21-1
ASSKGGQRNQPQH
>14|TRBJ2-1|TRBD2|TRBV5-1
ASSFSGGQSYNEQF
>12|TRBJ1-5|-|TRBV27
ASSFGQGNQPQH
>15|TRBJ1-5|-|TRBV21-1
ASIVGGQGAGNQPQH
>14|TRBJ1-5|-|TRBV6-2/TRBV6-3
ASTPIGQGSNQPQH
>13|TRBJ2-3|TRBD2|TRBV9
ASTRTSTSTDTQY
>12|TRBJ1-5|TRBD1|TRBV5-1
ASSFGDRGQPQH
>10|TRBJ2-1|-|TRBV18
ASSPPNNEQF
>14|TRBJ2-3|TRBD1|TRBV27
ASSFHRGLSTDTQY
>13|TRBJ2-7|TRBD1|TRBV5-4
ASSQAGTGEYEQY
>12|TRBJ2-1|-|TRBV13
ASSFNTRYNEQF
>13|TRBJ1-6|-|TRBV6-1
ASSEVWDNNSPLH
>14|TRBJ1-6|-|TRBV7-2
ASSPALPGYNSPLH